These 6 T cell receptor beta chains share one sample of origin, sequenced in a study of T cell responses to AZD1222 COVID-19 vaccine. The data were produced by immunoSEQ multiplex PCR, yet TCRdb's version contains in-frame clones alone and is incomplete. In the table there are approximately 150,000 clones, around nine tenths of which are singletons. Sequencing used peripheral blood, obtained 28 days after the second AZD1222 dose. The source is an adult who received the AZD1222 COVID-19 vaccine.

The rearrangement joins TRBV7-9 to TRBJ2-5; 9 bases match TRBD1. The CDR3 has 18 residues. V shed 5 bases, J shed 5 bases, and the junction held 18 bases outside the gene matches. Germline CDR1 and CDR2: SEHNR and FQNEAQ (reference sequence). CDR3 bases: TGTGCCAGCAGCCCCCGACAGGGGGAAGTCGGGTCGGGGGAGACCCAGTACTTC. Translating it yields CASSPRQGEVGSGETQYF.

The chain recombines TRBV6-5 with TRBJ2-5, with D unresolved. CDR1 and CDR2 (germline): MNHEY, SVGAGI. The CDR3 contains 13 residues. V was clipped by 6 bases and J by 1 base, with 9 bases between them. As DNA, the CDR3 is TGTGCCAGCAGCCCAATGGGCCAAGAGACCCAGTACTTC. It encodes CASSPMGQETQYF.

V is TRBV9 and J is TRBJ2-7, with 12 bases fitting TRBD1. Germline CDR1 SGDLS, CDR2 YYNGEE. CDR3 size: 19 residues. The V gene end was trimmed by 0 bases and the J gene end by 5 bases; junction bases not matched to a gene: 15. CDR3: CASSVGGTGGEYRRDEQYF. CDR3 nucleotides: TGTGCCAGCAGCGTAGGCGGGACAGGGGGCGAATATAGGCGGGACGAGCAGTACTTC.

In its sample, this clone was seen once. The rearrangement joins TRBV6-6 to TRBJ2-7, with TRBD2 identical over 7 bases. Unmatched junction bases numbered 11, after V lost 5 bases and J lost 1 base. Germline-derived CDR1 and CDR2 are MNHNY and SVGAGI (reference sequence). CDR3 length: 16 residues. The CDR3 nucleotides are TGTGCCAGCAGTACCGGGGAGGGTGCCCCATCCTACGAGCAGTACTTC. It encodes CASSTGEGAPSYEQYF.

The chain uses TRBV27 and TRBJ2-1; D remains unclear. The CDR3 is 14 amino acids. The germline gives CDR1 MNHEY, CDR2 SMNVEV (reference sequence). The V gene lost 0 bases and the J gene lost 8 bases, with 11 bases spanning the gap. The CDR3 DNA follows: TGTGCCAGCAGTTTATCCCCCTCGTTTGATGAGCAGTTCTTC. This sequence encodes CASSLSPSFDEQFF.

The J gene is TRBJ2-1, the V gene TRBV28; possibly TRBD2 for D (6 bases). CDR3 length: 17 residues. Germline V gene lookup returns CDR1 MDHEN and CDR2 SYDVKM. V gave up 7 bases and J gave up 0 bases, with 19 bases separating them. CDR3: CASTSGGRKSSYNEQFF. The CDR3 DNA reads as TGTGCCAGCACCTCCGGAGGGCGCAAGAGCTCCTACAATGAGCAGTTCTTC.